These 13 T cell receptor beta chains share one sample of origin, sequenced in a study of T cell repertoires in cytomegalovirus infection. These receptors' antigens are unknown. TCRdb reprocessed the reads with MiXCR, giving one entry per CDR3 protein. The table includes 700,000 to 900,000 distinct CDR3 sequences, 25% to 30% detected once. Sample: cultured CD8+ T cells from PBMCs, taken from culture after CMV antigen stimulation. Receptor source: a human donor in good health (CMV status not recorded). Some clones in this sample may be carry-over from other donors' samples.

This clonotype was observed a handful of times. The chain employs TRBV19 and TRBJ1-1; D gene ambiguous. Germline V lookup: CDR1 LNHDA, CDR2 SQIVND (reference sequence). Trimming pared 7 bases from V and 6 bases from J, leaving 18 bases between. The CDR3 spans 14 residues. DNA of the CDR3: TGTGCCAGTACCCTAATGACCGGAGGACCTGAAGCTTTCTTT. As protein: CASTLMTGGPEAFF. The full variable domain, completed using reference TRBV19 and TRBJ1-1, is DGGITQSPKYLFRKEGQNVTLSCEQNLNHDAMYWYRQDPGQGLRLIYYSQIVNDFQKGDIAEGYSVSREKKESFPLTVTSAQKNPTAFYLCASTLMTGGPEAFFGQGTRLTVV.

This chain links TRBV12-3 or TRBV12-4 with TRBJ1-4; D gene uncertain. The germline V and J ends were trimmed by 5 bases and 13 bases, with 14 bases remaining between them. The CDR3 covers 12 residues. The CDR3 region has the DNA TGTGCCAGCAGTCCGGCCGGGGAGGTACTGTTTTTT. This sequence encodes CASSPAGEVLFF.

In DNA, the CDR3 is TGCAGCGTTGAAGCGGGGGATGGCTACACCTTC. As protein: CSVEAGDGYTF. This chain uses TRBV29-1 with TRBJ1-2, with D maybe TRBD1 (5 bases). Per germline, CDR1 SQVTM and CDR2 ANQGSEA. This CDR3 has 11 amino acids. Trimming stripped 1 base from V and 6 bases from J, with 6 bases between.

The genes are TRBV7-6 and TRBJ1-2; 7 bases are shared with TRBD1. CDR3 length: 16 residues. With 4 bases clipped from V and 5 bases from J, the junction kept 13 bases outside the gene matches. Germline lookup yields CDR1 SGHVS and CDR2 FNYEAQ. The CDR3 loop reads CASSSPGQDDPYGYTF. The CDR3 bases are TGTGCCAGCAGCTCCCCCGGACAGGATGATCCATATGGCTACACCTTC.

The chain uses TRBV7-2 and TRBJ2-2, with no clear D. This CDR3 has 19 amino acids. Germline V gene lookup returns CDR1 SGHTA and CDR2 FQGNSA. With 5 bases removed from V and 2 bases from J, the gap between germline ends came to 24 bases. The CDR3 DNA sequence: TGTGCCAGCAGCGCCATTTTGGGGTTTGTTGAATTTAACACCGGGGAGCTGTTTTTT. Protein sequence: CASSAILGFVEFNTGELFF.

This clonotype was counted only a few times. This chain connects TRBV20-1 to TRBJ1-1; 10 bases align to TRBD1. This CDR3 contains 13 residues. V trimming: 2 bases; J trimming: 8 bases; junction bases outside the gene matches: 5. The germline V gene has CDR1 DFQATT and CDR2 SNEGSKA (reference sequence). The CDR3 DNA reads as TGCAGTGCTAGAAACGACAGGGGGCAGGAAGCTTTCTTT. Its protein product is CSARNDRGQEAFF.

There are many counts of this clonotype. The V gene is TRBV12-3 or TRBV12-4, the J gene TRBJ1-2; D gene uncertain. This CDR3 contains 14 residues. Trimming removed 8 bases at V and 7 bases at J, with 20 bases between. The CDR3 spells CASHPPRPRSGYTF. DNA of the CDR3: TGTGCCAGCCATCCCCCCAGGCCCCGGAGTGGCTACACCTTC.

The CDR3 bases are TGTGCCAGCAGTCACACAGGGGGTTTGGATGGAAACACCATATATTTT. This sequence encodes CASSHTGGLDGNTIYF. This chain connects TRBV12-3 or TRBV12-4 to TRBJ1-3, with 8 bases matching TRBD1. The J segment lost 3 bases and the V segment lost 5 bases, leaving 9 bases of the junction unmatched. This CDR3 has 16 residues.

V is TRBV20-1 and J is TRBJ1-2; possibly TRBD1 for D (6 bases). This CDR3 comprises 14 residues. Trimming shortened V by 1 base and J by 4 bases, and 13 bases separated the two germline ends. The V gene's germline CDR1 is DFQATT and CDR2 SNEGSKA (reference sequence). CDR3 in amino acids: CSARGGAVTYGYTF. CDR3 bases: TGCAGTGCTAGAGGGGGGGCAGTTACCTATGGCTACACCTTC.

This clonotype was detected only a few times. The chain uses TRBV4-3 and TRBJ2-2; a weak D match, TRBD1 (6 bases). The germline V and J ends were trimmed by 1 base and 4 bases, with 22 bases remaining between them. The CDR3 sequence is 19 residues long. CDR1 and CDR2 from the germline V gene are LGHNA and YSLEER. The CDR3 DNA reads TGCGCCAGCAGCCAAGCCCGAGCACACAGGGAGAGGGGCACCGGGGAGCTGTTTTTT. Its translation: CASSQARAHRERGTGELFF.

This clonotype has a handful of counts. This chain joins TRBV6-5 and TRBJ1-1; TRBD1 agrees at 7 bases. Germline loops: CDR1 MNHEY, CDR2 SVGAGI. V lost 3 bases, J lost 4 bases, and 2 bases stayed unmatched. CDR3 length: 13 amino acids. The DNA for the CDR3 is TGTGCCAGCAGTTATGACAGGGTCACTGAAGCTTTCTTT. It specifies CASSYDRVTEAFF.

This chain's CDR3 is CASSQVGQGYEQYF. In DNA, the CDR3 is TGCGCCAGCAGCCAAGTGGGGCAGGGATACGAGCAGTACTTC. V usage is TRBV4-1 and J usage is TRBJ2-7; D might be TRBD1 (5 bases). CDR3 length: 14 amino acids. Deletions cut 1 base from V and 4 bases from J, with 11 bases between. CDR1 MGHRA and CDR2 YSYEKL come from the germline V gene.

V is TRBV20-1 and J is TRBJ2-7; D is uncertain. This CDR3 spans 11 amino acids. Germline-derived CDR1 and CDR2 are DFQATT and SNEGSKA (reference sequence). Trimming cost V 3 bases and J 6 bases, with 9 bases left between them. For the CDR3, the DNA is TGCAGTGCTAGGGTAGCTGGCGAGCAGTACGTC. Protein product: CSARVAGEQYV.